This T cell receptor beta chain was identified during a study of cytomegalovirus exposure and HLA in healthy donors. Germline lookup yields CDR1 SQVTM and CDR2 ANQGSEA. The trim removed 4 bases at V and 4 bases at J, leaving 2 bases unmatched. CDR3 length equals 14 residues. Amplification used 60 Vbeta primers and 13 Jbeta primers. Using immunoSEQ multiplex PCR, the repertoire was profiled, and TCRdb retains in-frame clones only, with some absent. Of some 36,000 clones detected, over 60% appear once; the ten largest clones hold approximately 7%. Sequenced input: PBMCs. The chain employs TRBV29-1 and TRBJ2-1; 12 nucleotides agree with TRBD2. The clonotype originates from a man aged 30 to 39 in good health and CMV-seronegative. The CDR3 protein is CSVGTSGEYNEQFF. The CDR3 bases are TGCAGCGTTGGGACTAGCGGGGAGTACAATGAGCAGTTCTTC.